This T cell receptor beta chain originates from a study of blood T cell repertoires in COVID-19. Profiling relied on immunoSEQ multiplex PCR, and the TCRdb table lists in-frame clones only, not all of them. Of over 50,000 clones in the sample, around 90% were seen once. Trimming left V 0 bases short and J 5 bases short, with 20 bases between. The V gene's germline CDR1 is SGHRS and CDR2 YFSETQ. The length of the CDR3 is 18 residues. This chain joins TRBV5-1 and TRBJ2-2; a possible D gene is TRBD1 (6 bases). The sample taken for sequencing was peripheral blood. The clonotype originates from a woman aged 55-70 years with active or convalescent COVID-19. CDR3 in amino acids: CASSLELDRRYLTGELFF. The CDR3 DNA follows: TGCGCCAGCAGCTTGGAACTAGACAGGAGATACTTGACCGGGGAGCTGTTTTTT.